This entry features one T cell receptor (beta chain) sequence. Its antigen is not identified. The sample is drawn from a study of regulatory T cells in long-lasting Graves disease. The authors built TCR beta libraries using iRepertoire HTBI primers and Arm-PCR of CDR3 regions. As originally analysed: Samples jointly harbored fewer than 70 TRBV and approximately 15 TRBJ segments. TCRdb processed the multiplex PCR reads anew with MiXCR; each CDR3 protein has one entry. These V and J calls are TCRdb output, not the study's own analysis. In the table there are 300,000 to 350,000 distinct CDR3 sequences, around 19% of which are singletons. Overall study results and limits: A reduction in accuracy may have resulted from the small sample size.

Germline V gene data show CDR1 as SEHNR and CDR2 as FQNEAQ (reference sequence). The CDR3 has 18 residues. V was clipped by 2 bases and J by 0 bases; unmatched bases: 6. Time point described: persistent/refractory GD, antithyroid drugs over 5 years with positive TRAb. There was RNA extracted from PBMCs, and the TCR library was made from it. The source of the patients was an endocrinology department in Xi'an, China. The chain recombines TRBV7-9 with TRBJ2-6; 8 nucleotides match TRBD1. This specimen was peripheral blood mononuclear cells (PBMCs), taken when the disease was refractory, from a patient treated with antithyroid drugs. This receptor was obtained from a female donor with Graves disease. CDR3 loop: CASSLPWTGPSGANVLTF. In DNA form, the CDR3 reads TGTGCCAGCAGCTTACCCTGGACAGGGCCCTCTGGGGCCAACGTCCTGACTTTC.